The 23 T cell receptor beta chains presented below share a single source sample, sequenced in a study of brain T cells in children with intractable seizures. Time point: blood from clinic visit 5 months post-surgery; TSC patient then seizure free. Using immunoSEQ multiplex PCR, the repertoire was profiled, and TCRdb retains in-frame clones only, with some absent. Of under 400,000 clones listed, 93% were seen once; the top ten hold 5% to 7%. Source: peripheral blood, taken roughly 5 months after surgery. These receptors were obtained from a boy under three years old with tuberous sclerosis and intractable seizures.

The CDR3, as DNA: TGTGCCTGTATCCACCGCGGGACACCCCGCGAGCAGTACTTC. It codes for CACIHRGTPREQYF. J is TRBJ2-7 and V is TRBV30; D is perhaps TRBD1 or TRBD2 (6 bases each). This CDR3 is 14 amino acids long. V shed 6 bases and J shed 6 bases, with 21 bases lying between them. Germline assignment: CDR1 GTSNPN and CDR2 SVGIG (reference sequence).

The V gene is TRBV30, the J gene TRBJ2-3; 14 bases agree with TRBD2. Germline lookup yields CDR1 GTSNPN and CDR2 SVGIG (reference sequence). V was pared by 2 bases and J by 5 bases, with 6 bases of the junction left unmatched. CDR3 length: 16 amino acids. CDR3: CAWSTGLAGEVDTQYF. The CDR3 bases are TGTGCCTGGAGTACGGGACTAGCGGGGGAGGTAGATACGCAGTATTTT.

This rearrangement joins TRBV13 to TRBJ2-7; a weak D match, TRBD1 (6 bases). The CDR3 is made up of 16 amino acids. Trimming removed 5 bases at V and 3 bases at J, with 20 bases between. Germline CDR1 reads PRHDT; CDR2 reads FYEKMQ (reference sequence). The CDR3 is CASSQTASGRGYEQYF. As DNA, the CDR3 is TGTGCCAGCAGCCAAACTGCCTCCGGCAGGGGCTACGAGCAGTACTTC.

This chain links TRBV5-6 with TRBJ1-5; D not resolved. V shed 2 bases and J shed 1 base, with 4 bases lying between them. This CDR3 is 13 amino acids long. From germline, CDR1 is SGHDT and CDR2 YYEEEE. CDR3 protein: CASSFGSNQPQHF. The DNA for the CDR3 is TGTGCCAGCAGCTTCGGGAGCAATCAGCCCCAGCATTTT. The complete variable domain, with remaining parts taken from reference TRBV5-6 and TRBJ1-5, reads DAGVTQSPTHLIKTRGQQVTLRCSPKSGHDTVSWYQQALGQGPQFIFQYYEEEERQRGNFPDRFSGHQFPNYSSELNVNALLLGDSALYLCASSFGSNQPQHFGDGTRLSIL.

The CDR3 loop reads CASSLGTPPDSPLHF. CDR3 nucleotides: TGTGCCAGCTCACTCGGGACACCGCCGGATTCACCCCTCCACTTT. The chain links TRBV18 to TRBJ1-6, with a possible D match to TRBD1 (6 bases). The CDR3 runs 15 residues. Between the trimmed V and J ends, which lost 4 bases and 8 bases, there was a span of 15 bases. The germline V gene has CDR1 KGHSH and CDR2 LQKENI.

V and J are TRBV24-1 and TRBJ2-1; TRBD2 aligns across 7 bases. The J segment lost 3 bases and the V segment lost 5 bases, leaving 6 bases of the junction unmatched. Per germline, CDR1 KGHDR and CDR2 SFDVKD. The CDR3 has 15 amino acids. The CDR3 region is CATSGGTNLYNEQFF. Here the CDR3 DNA reads TGTGCCACCAGTGGGGGGACTAACCTCTACAATGAGCAGTTCTTC.

The chain carries TRBV24-1 and TRBJ2-7; the D is unclear. Germline V gene lookup returns CDR1 KGHDR and CDR2 SFDVKD. The germline V and J ends were trimmed by 4 bases and 7 bases, with 13 bases remaining between them. The CDR3 is 13 amino acids. The CDR3 DNA is TGTGCCACCAGTGACCAGATCGGGCCTGAGCAGTACTTC. Its protein is CATSDQIGPEQYF.

The rearrangement joins TRBV25-1 to TRBJ1-3, with TRBD1 identical over 11 bases. This CDR3 is built from 16 residues. The junction had 2 bases not matched to a gene; V was cut back by 4 bases and J by 0 bases. The germline V gene has CDR1 MGHDK and CDR2 SYGVNS. Here the CDR3 reads CASSGTGGNSGNTIYF. For the CDR3, the DNA is TGTGCCAGCAGTGGGACAGGGGGCAACTCTGGAAACACCATATATTTT.

This chain connects TRBV11-2 to TRBJ1-2; D may be TRBD1 (6 bases). Trimming cost V 8 bases and J 4 bases, with 11 bases left between them. The CDR3 contains 12 residues. The germline CDR1 and CDR2 sequences are SGHAT and FQNNGV. CDR3 in amino acids: CASGPGVYGYTF. The CDR3 nucleotides read TGTGCCAGCGGCCCAGGGGTCTATGGCTACACCTTC.

This clone appeared a single time. The genes are TRBV15 and TRBJ1-6; D is unresolved. The V gene lost 6 bases and the J gene lost 3 bases, with 12 bases spanning the gap. The germline CDR1 and CDR2 sequences are LNHNV and YYDKDF (reference sequence). This CDR3 spans 15 amino acids. The CDR3 here is CATSEDGFYNSPLHF. The CDR3 DNA reads as TGTGCCACCAGTGAGGACGGCTTCTATAATTCACCCCTCCACTTT.

In this sample, this clone turned up once. The gene calls are TRBV6-6 and TRBJ1-6; no clear D gene. The CDR3 has 16 amino acids. CDR1 and CDR2 (germline): MNHNY, SVGAGI (reference sequence). V was trimmed by 0 bases and J by 8 bases, leaving 14 bases between them. CDR3 DNA: TGTGCCAGCAGTTACTCGACCAGGAGAGAGCATTCACCCCTCCACTTT. Translating it yields CASSYSTRREHSPLHF.

This clone was seen only once. The gene calls are TRBV11-1 and TRBJ2-1; D uncertain. The CDR3 spans 12 residues. CDR1 is SGHAT, CDR2 FQDESV, per germline (reference sequence). Trimming took 1 base from V and 8 from J, leaving 6 bases between them. The CDR3 DNA reads TGTGCCAGCAGCTTAGTTGGCGATGAGCAGTTCTTC. As protein: CASSLVGDEQFF.

The CDR3: CASSFQNTGELFF. The CDR3 bases are TGCGCCAGCAGCTTTCAGAACACCGGGGAGCTGTTTTTT. The chain employs TRBV5-1 and TRBJ2-2, with D unclear. CDR1 is SGHRS and CDR2 is YFSETQ in the germline V gene. Trimming pared 2 bases from V and 1 base from J, leaving 3 bases between. This CDR3 spans 13 amino acids. Complete variable domain (other parts from reference TRBV5-1 and TRBJ2-2): KAGVTQTPRYLIKTRGQQVTLSCSPISGHRSVSWYQQTPGQGLQFLFEYFSETQRNKGNFPGRFSGRQFSNSRSEMNVSTLELGDSALYLCASSFQNTGELFFGEGSRLTVL.

The rearrangement links TRBV3-1 (or the pseudogene TRBV3-2) to TRBJ2-7, with D maybe TRBD1 (5 bases). Germline CDR1 reads LGHDT; CDR2 reads YNNKEL (reference sequence). The germline V and J ends were trimmed by 0 bases and 3 bases, with 9 bases remaining between them. This CDR3 comprises 14 residues. The CDR3 bases are TGTGCCAGCAGCCAAGATCGGACATTCTACGAGCAGTACTTC. The encoded protein is CASSQDRTFYEQYF.

The V gene is TRBV12-3 or TRBV12-4, the J gene TRBJ2-1; D may be TRBD1 or TRBD2 (5 bases each). The CDR3 has 12 residues. The V end was cut by 3 bases, the J end by 9 bases, with 9 bases between. The CDR3 loop is CASSFKGTEQFF. The CDR3 region has the DNA TGTGCCAGCAGTTTTAAGGGGACTGAGCAGTTCTTC.

The rearrangement uses TRBV4-1 and TRBJ1-2; D is undetermined. This CDR3 spans 13 amino acids. Per germline, CDR1 MGHRA and CDR2 YSYEKL. V lost 4 bases and J 2 bases, leaving 8 bases between the germline ends. CDR3 sequence reads: CASSLPGNYGYTF. As DNA, the CDR3 is TGCGCCAGCAGCCTACCGGGGAACTATGGCTACACCTTC.

The chain combines TRBV18 with TRBJ2-5; 7 bases are shared with TRBD2. In germline, CDR1 is KGHSH, CDR2 LQKENI. Losses at the gene ends were 8 bases for V and 5 bases for J; bases not matched to a gene: 2. The CDR3 has 11 residues. This CDR3 reads CASLGGETQYF. CDR3 sequence (DNA): TGTGCCAGCCTCGGGGGGGAGACCCAGTACTTC. The full variable domain, in which reference TRBV18 and TRBJ2-5 provide the parts outside the CDR3, is NAGVMQNPRHLVRRRGQEARLRCSPMKGHSHVYWYRQLPEEGLKFMVYLQKENIIDESGMPKERFSAEFPKEGPSILRIQQVVRGDSAAYFCASLGGETQYFGPGTRLLVL.

The rearrangement links TRBV5-4 to TRBJ2-7, with 10 bases identical to TRBD2. The germline V gene encodes CDR1 SGHNT and CDR2 YYREEE (reference sequence). The CDR3 has 15 residues. J gave up 3 bases and V 0 bases, and 3 bases lay outside the gene matches. The CDR3 loop reads CASSLASGSFYEQYF. As DNA, the CDR3 is TGTGCCAGCAGCTTGGCTAGCGGGAGTTTCTACGAGCAGTACTTC.

The J gene is TRBJ2-5, the V gene TRBV10-3; the D is unclear. The CDR3 length is 12 residues. Germline CDR1 ENHRY, CDR2 SYGVKD. Trimming shortened V by 8 bases and J by 1 base, and 8 bases separated the two germline ends. The CDR3 is CAISQFQETQYF. As DNA, the CDR3 is TGTGCCATCTCGCAGTTCCAAGAGACCCAGTACTTC.

The chain has TRBV4-2 and TRBJ2-7; no clear D. The CDR3 runs 14 residues. Trimming took 0 bases from V and 7 from J, leaving 13 bases between them. From germline, CDR1 is LGHNA and CDR2 YNFKEQ. The CDR3 reads CASSQEIWGREQYF. As DNA, the CDR3 is TGTGCCAGCAGCCAAGAGATATGGGGTAGGGAGCAGTACTTC.

The V call is TRBV10-2, the J call TRBJ2-3; D may be TRBD2 (6 bases). CDR3 length equals 15 residues. V lost 7 bases and J 4 bases, leaving 18 bases between the germline ends. CDR1 and CDR2 from the germline V gene are WSHSY and SAAADI. The DNA for the CDR3 is TGCGCCAGCACCGACCTTGGGGGGTCCCCAGATACGCAGTATTTT. Its protein is CASTDLGGSPDTQYF.

V usage is TRBV5-1 and J usage is TRBJ1-2, with D unclear. This CDR3 region has 13 residues. V dropped 0 bases and J dropped 4 bases, with 7 bases sitting between them. CDR1 and CDR2 (germline): SGHRS, YFSETQ. The CDR3 region has the DNA TGCGCCAGCAGCTTGGCCAGCCGCTATGGCTACACCTTC. Translation gives CASSLASRYGYTF.

The chain employs TRBV19 and TRBJ1-1; 8 bases fit TRBD1. The CDR3 has 14 residues. J was trimmed by 4 bases and V by 6 bases; bases with no gene match: 7. The germline gives CDR1 LNHDA, CDR2 SQIVND (reference sequence). As DNA, the CDR3 is TGTGCCAGTAGGCTCGGACAGGGAAGCACTGAAGCTTTCTTT. Protein product: CASRLGQGSTEAFF.